This TCR beta chain emerged from a study of T cell repertoires in cytomegalovirus infection. Study at large: Indications came from public TCR beta signatures; they pointed to CMV infection and to a matching HLA type. Study-level findings and limits: The response measured ex vivo was dominated by TCR beta clonotypes (HLA-C-restricted and CMV-specific). Identification of carriers of CMV plus the relevant HLA was achieved through cumulative public TCR beta family frequency.

In its sample, this clonotype was seen once. The antigen is unknown. This CDR3 has 16 amino acids. V lost 6 bases and J lost 4; bases outside the gene matches: 12. Germline V lookup: CDR1 MNHEY, CDR2 SVGAGI. TCRdb reprocessed the reads with MiXCR, giving one entry per CDR3 protein. Of around 310,000 distinct CDR3 sequences detected, roughly a sixth appear once; the ten largest clones hold about 12%. The chain combines TRBV6-5 with TRBJ2-5; 9 nucleotides align to TRBD1. The sample consisted of PBMCs. The source is a human donor in good health (CMV status not recorded). Some clones in this sample may be carry-over from other donors' samples. Here the CDR3 reads CASSDPNQDRGETQYF. The CDR3 DNA sequence: TGTGCCAGCAGCGACCCAAATCAGGACAGGGGAGAGACCCAGTACTTC.